Sequencing of this T cell receptor (beta chain) was carried out in a study of cytomegalovirus exposure and HLA in healthy donors. Study in general: Early on, a data release was issued that held some 91 million unique TCRs from HLA-typed donors.

The CDR3 covers 14 residues. In germline, CDR1 is MNHEY, CDR2 SMNVEV (reference sequence). V trimming: 4 bases; J trimming: 4 bases; junction bases outside the gene matches: 1. Comment on this clone: Antigen specificity is unknown.

PCR involved 60 Vbeta and 13 Jbeta primers. Some clones are missing from TCRdb's copy, which holds only in-frame ones; the method was immunoSEQ multiplex PCR. The sample lists tens of thousands of clones; approximately 62% were seen once. Study observations and caveats: For TCR beta chains, V- and J-gene trimming was later linked to a missense DCLRE1C variant. In an earlier analysis, in 540 or so donors, most V segments appeared productive either ~87% or ~30% of the time.

Although they were nominally healthy when sampled, donors likely had unrecorded immune exposures. The source material was PBMCs. The chain uses TRBV27 and TRBJ1-6; TRBD1 matches 7 bases. This TCR was sampled from a male donor in good health and CMV-seropositive. Here the CDR3 reads CASSSTGYNSPLHF. For the CDR3, the DNA is TGTGCCAGCAGTTCGACAGGGTATAATTCACCCCTCCACTTT.